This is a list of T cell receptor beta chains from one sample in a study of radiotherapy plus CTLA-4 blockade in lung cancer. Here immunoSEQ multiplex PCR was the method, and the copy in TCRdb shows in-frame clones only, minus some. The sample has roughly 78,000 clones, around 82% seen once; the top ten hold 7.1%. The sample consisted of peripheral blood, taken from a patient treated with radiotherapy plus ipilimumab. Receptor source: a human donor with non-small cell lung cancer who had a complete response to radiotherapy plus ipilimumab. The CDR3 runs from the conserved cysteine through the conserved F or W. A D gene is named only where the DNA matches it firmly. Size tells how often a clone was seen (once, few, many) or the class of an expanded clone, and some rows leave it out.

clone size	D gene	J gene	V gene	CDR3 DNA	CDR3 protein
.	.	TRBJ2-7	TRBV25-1	TGTGCCAGCAGTCCCTTAGTAGGTTCCTACGAGCAGTACTTC	CASSPLVGSYEQYF
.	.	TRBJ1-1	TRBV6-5	TGTGCCAGCAGTTACTCGACCGGAAGGAGGACTGAAGCTTTCTTT	CASSYSTGRRTEAFF
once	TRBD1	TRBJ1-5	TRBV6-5	TGTGCCAGCAGCCCAGGGGGACGGAATCAGCCCCAGCATTTT	CASSPGGRNQPQHF
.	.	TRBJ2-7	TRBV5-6	TGTGCCAGCAGCTTGGCAGGGGCCACCTACGAGCAGTACTTC	CASSLAGATYEQYF
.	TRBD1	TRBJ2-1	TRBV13	TGTGCCAGCAGCCCCGGGACAGGGGGTTACAATGAGCAGTTCTTC	CASSPGTGGYNEQFF
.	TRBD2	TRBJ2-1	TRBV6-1	TGTGCCAGCAGCCAACTAGCGGGTCTTAATGAGCAGTTCTTC	CASSQLAGLNEQFF
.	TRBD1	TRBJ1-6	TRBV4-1	TGCGCCAGCAGCCAAGTTTACAGGGGGCTTTCACCCCTCCACTTT	CASSQVYRGLSPLHF
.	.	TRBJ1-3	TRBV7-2	TGTGCCAGCAGCTTACGTCCGCCATCCCTCCTTGGGGGAAACACCATATATTTT	CASSLRPPSLLGGNTIYF
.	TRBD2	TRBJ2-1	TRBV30	TGTGCCTGGAGCCGGAGCGGGAGGAATCGTGAGCAGTTCTTC	CAWSRSGRNREQFF
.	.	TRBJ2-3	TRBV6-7	TGTGCCAGCAGTTACCCGTCCGCAGATACGCAGTATTTT	CASSYPSADTQYF
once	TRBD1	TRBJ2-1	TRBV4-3	TGCGCCAGCAGCCAAGATCGGACAGGGGACCGCAATGAGCAGTTCTTC	CASSQDRTGDRNEQFF
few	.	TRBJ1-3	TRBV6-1	TGTGCCAGCAGTGGGGGGCAATTTTTTGGAAACACCATATATTTT	CASSGGQFFGNTIYF
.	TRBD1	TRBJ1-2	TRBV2	TGTGCCAGCAGCGCTTCCCACAGGGGGCGGGACTATGGCTACACCTTC	CASSASHRGRDYGYTF
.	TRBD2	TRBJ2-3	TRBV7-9	TGTGCCAGCAGCCGCCGGGAGGGGCCAGATACGCAGTATTTT	CASSRREGPDTQYF
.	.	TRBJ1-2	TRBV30	TGTGCCTGGAGTAGGACACGATATGGCTACACCTTC	CAWSRTRYGYTF
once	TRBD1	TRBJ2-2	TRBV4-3	TGCGCCAGCAGCCAACCTCCCGGACAGGGAGGAACCGGGGAGCTGTTTTTT	CASSQPPGQGGTGELFF
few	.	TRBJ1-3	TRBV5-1	TGCGCCAGCAGCTTGGGAGGTACAGGAAACACCATATATTTT	CASSLGGTGNTIYF